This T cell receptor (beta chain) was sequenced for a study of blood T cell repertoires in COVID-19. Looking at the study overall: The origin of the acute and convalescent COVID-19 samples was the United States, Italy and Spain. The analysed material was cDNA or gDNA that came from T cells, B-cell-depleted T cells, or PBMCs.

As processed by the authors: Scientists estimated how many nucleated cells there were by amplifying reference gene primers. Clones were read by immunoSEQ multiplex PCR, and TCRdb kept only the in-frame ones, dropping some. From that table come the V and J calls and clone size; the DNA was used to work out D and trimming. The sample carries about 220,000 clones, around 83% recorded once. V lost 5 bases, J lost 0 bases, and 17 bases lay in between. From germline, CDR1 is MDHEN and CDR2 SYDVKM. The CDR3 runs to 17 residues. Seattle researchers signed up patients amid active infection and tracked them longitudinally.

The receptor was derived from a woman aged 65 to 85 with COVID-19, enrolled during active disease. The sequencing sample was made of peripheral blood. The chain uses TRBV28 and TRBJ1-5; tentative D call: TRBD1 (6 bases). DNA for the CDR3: TGTGCCAGCAGTGGAACTCAGGGGATCTATAGCAATCAGCCCCAGCATTTT. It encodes CASSGTQGIYSNQPQHF.